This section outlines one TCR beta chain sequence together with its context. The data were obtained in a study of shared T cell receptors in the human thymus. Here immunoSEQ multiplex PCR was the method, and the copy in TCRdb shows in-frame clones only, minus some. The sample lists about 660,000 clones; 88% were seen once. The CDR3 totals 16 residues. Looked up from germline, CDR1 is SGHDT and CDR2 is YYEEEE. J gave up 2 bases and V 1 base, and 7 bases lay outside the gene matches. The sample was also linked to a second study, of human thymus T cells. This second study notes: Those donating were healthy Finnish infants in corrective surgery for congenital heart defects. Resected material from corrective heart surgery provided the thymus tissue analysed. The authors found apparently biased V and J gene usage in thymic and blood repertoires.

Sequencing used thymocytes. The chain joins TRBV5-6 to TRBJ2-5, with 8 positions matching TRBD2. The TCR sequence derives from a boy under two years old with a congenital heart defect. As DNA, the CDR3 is TGTGCCAGCAGCTTGCGGGGGGGAGTGGGGCAAGAGACCCAGTACTTC. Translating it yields CASSLRGGVGQETQYF.